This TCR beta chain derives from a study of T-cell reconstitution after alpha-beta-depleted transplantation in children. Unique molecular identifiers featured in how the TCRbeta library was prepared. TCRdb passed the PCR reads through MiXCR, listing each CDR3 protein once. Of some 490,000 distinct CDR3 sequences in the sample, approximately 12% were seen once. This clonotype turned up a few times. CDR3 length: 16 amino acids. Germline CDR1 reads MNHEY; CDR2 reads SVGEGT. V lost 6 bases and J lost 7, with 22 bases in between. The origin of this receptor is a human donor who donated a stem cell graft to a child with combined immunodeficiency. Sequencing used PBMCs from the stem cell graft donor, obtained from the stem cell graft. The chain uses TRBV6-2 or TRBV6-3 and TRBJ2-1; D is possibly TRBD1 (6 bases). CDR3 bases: TGTGCCAGCAGGGGAGAGACAGGATCTATAAAAAATGAGCAGTTCTTC. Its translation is CASRGETGSIKNEQFF.